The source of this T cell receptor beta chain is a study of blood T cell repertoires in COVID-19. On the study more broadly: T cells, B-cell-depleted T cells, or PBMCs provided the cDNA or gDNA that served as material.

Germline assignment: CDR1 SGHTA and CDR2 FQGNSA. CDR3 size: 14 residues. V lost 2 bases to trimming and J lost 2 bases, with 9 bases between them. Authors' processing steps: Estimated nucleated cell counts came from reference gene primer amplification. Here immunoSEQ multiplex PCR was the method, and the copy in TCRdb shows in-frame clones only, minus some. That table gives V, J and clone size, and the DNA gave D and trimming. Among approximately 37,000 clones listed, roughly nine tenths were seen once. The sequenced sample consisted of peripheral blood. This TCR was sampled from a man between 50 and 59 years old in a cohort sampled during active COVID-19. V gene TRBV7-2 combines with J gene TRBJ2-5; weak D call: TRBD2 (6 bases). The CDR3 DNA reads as TGTGCCAGCAGCTTATACCTAGCGCAAGAGACCCAGTACTTC. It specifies CASSLYLAQETQYF.